The present T cell receptor beta chain was sequenced within a study of T cell responses to AZD1222 COVID-19 vaccine. Sequencing was performed with immunoSEQ multiplex PCR; in TCRdb, only in-frame clones are kept and a portion is missing. Of about 180,000 clones detected, 90% to 95% appear once; the ten largest clones hold about 1%. The germline V gene encodes CDR1 SGHAT and CDR2 FQNNGV. J was trimmed by 5 bases and V by 5 bases; bases with no gene match: 0. This CDR3 has 14 residues. For this clone: Its antigen is still unknown.

General study points: Variant regions that are unmutated are reportedly the target of nearly half of spike-specific TCRs. Among AZD1222 vaccinees, only five to seven were seropositive at baseline.

The source of this sequence is an adult who received the MenACWY meningococcal vaccine as a control. Sequencing used peripheral blood, obtained 28 days after the second dose of the MenACWY control vaccine. The chain has TRBV11-2 and TRBJ1-6; 10 positions agree with TRBD1. DNA for the CDR3: TGTGCCAGCAGCGGGACAGGGGATAATTCACCCCTCCACTTT. Protein product: CASSGTGDNSPLHF.